Each of the 11 T cell receptor beta chains below was sequenced from the same sample in a study of blood T cell repertoires in COVID-19. Sequenced by immunoSEQ multiplex PCR; TCRdb stores in-frame clones only, minus some. The sample has hundreds of thousands of clones; roughly four fifths are singletons. Source material: peripheral blood. The receptors stem from a woman in her sixties with active or convalescent COVID-19.

The chain carries TRBV5-1 and TRBJ1-4; D gene unclear. The CDR3 is made up of 15 amino acids. Germline CDR1 is SGHRS and CDR2 is YFSETQ. V was shortened by 2 bases and J by 0 bases, with 8 bases between the two germline ends. The CDR3 bases are TGCGCCAGCAGCTTTGGGGAGGCAACTAATGAAAAACTGTTTTTT. Translating gives CASSFGEATNEKLFF.

The V and J genes are TRBV2 and TRBJ2-5; a weak D match, TRBD1 (6 bases). V lost 2 bases and J lost 2, with 12 bases in between. The CDR3 spans 15 residues. Germline CDR1 SNHLY, CDR2 FYNNEI. CDR3 nucleotides: TGTGCCAGCAGTGAAAAATTGGACAGTCAAGAGACCCAGTACTTC. This translates into CASSEKLDSQETQYF.

This chain uses TRBV12-3 or TRBV12-4 with TRBJ2-4; 7 bases fit TRBD2. V lost 6 bases and J lost 8; bases outside the gene matches: 7. The CDR3 contains 13 residues. CDR3 in DNA: TGTGCCAGCAGGAACTCGGGGGGAGACATTCAGTACTTC. Residues: CASRNSGGDIQYF.

The chain links TRBV2 to TRBJ1-4; 8 bases map to TRBD1. CDR3 length equals 13 residues. Unmatched junction bases numbered 4, after V lost 8 bases and J lost 5 bases. The germline V gene has CDR1 SNHLY and CDR2 FYNNEI. The CDR3 protein is CASERDRNEKLFF. Here the CDR3 DNA reads TGTGCCAGCGAGCGGGACAGGAATGAAAAACTGTTTTTT.

The chain carries TRBV4-1 and TRBJ2-5; 10 bases are shared with TRBD1. This CDR3 region has 15 residues. From germline, CDR1 is MGHRA and CDR2 YSYEKL. V gave up 6 bases and J gave up 5 bases; unmatched junction bases: 9. The CDR3, as DNA: TGCGCCAGCAGTCGGGACAGGGGTGGGTCGGAGACCCAGTACTTC. It translates to CASSRDRGGSETQYF.

The chain is built from TRBV5-5 and TRBJ2-7; 7 nucleotides match TRBD1. V was pared by 2 bases and J by 2 bases, with 1 base of the junction left unmatched. The CDR3 totals 13 residues. The V gene's germline CDR1 is SGHKS and CDR2 YYEKEE (reference sequence). CDR3 loop: CASSFGTAYEQYF. CDR3 coding DNA: TGTGCCAGCAGCTTCGGGACAGCCTACGAGCAGTACTTC.

The gene calls are TRBV12-3 or TRBV12-4 and TRBJ1-2; unclear D gene. There are 12 residues in the CDR3. The V and J ends lost 3 bases and 5 bases respectively, with 7 bases between them. The CDR3 sequence is CASSLGEYGYTF. CDR3 DNA: TGTGCCAGCAGTTTGGGAGAATATGGCTACACCTTC.

V is TRBV10-3 and J is TRBJ1-2, with 11 bases that match TRBD1. This CDR3 contains 17 residues. The V gene's germline CDR1 is ENHRY and CDR2 SYGVKD. Trimming at V came to 4 bases and at J to 4 bases, leaving 11 bases not matched to a gene. In DNA, the CDR3 is TGTGCCATCAGTGTACGGACAGGGGGCGTTTTTAGCTATGGCTACACCTTC. It yields the protein CAISVRTGGVFSYGYTF.

The chain is built from TRBV7-3 and TRBJ2-2; 10 positions match TRBD2. The germline CDR1 and CDR2 sequences are SGHTA and FQGTGA. This CDR3 is 16 amino acids long. V trimming: 0 bases; J trimming: 5 bases; junction bases outside the gene matches: 3. The CDR3 sequence is CASSLTRTSGTGELFF. For the CDR3, the DNA is TGTGCCAGCAGCTTAACCCGGACTAGCGGAACCGGGGAGCTGTTTTTT. The entire variable domain, with the rest obtained from reference TRBV7-3 and TRBJ2-2, is as follows: GAGVSQTPSNKVTEKGKYVELRCDPISGHTALYWYRQSLGQGPEFLIYFQGTGAADDSGLPNDRFFAVRPEGSVSTLKIQRTERGDSAVYLCASSLTRTSGTGELFFGEGSRLTVL.

The chain links TRBV15 to TRBJ2-3, with D unclear. The germline V and J ends were trimmed by 1 base and 4 bases, with 15 bases remaining between them. Germline V gene sequence: CDR1 LNHNV, CDR2 YYDKDF (reference sequence). This CDR3 has 16 residues. This CDR3 is CATSRVAHAAADTQYF. The DNA of the CDR3 is TGTGCCACCAGCAGAGTCGCCCACGCTGCGGCAGATACGCAGTATTTT.

The chain links TRBV6-5 to TRBJ2-1, with TRBD1 matching over 9 bases. Germline CDR1 MNHEY, CDR2 SVGAGI. This CDR3 comprises 16 residues. With 0 bases clipped from V and 7 bases from J, the junction kept 7 bases outside the gene matches. CDR3 loop: CASSYSFNRGRNEQFF. As DNA, the CDR3 is TGTGCCAGCAGTTACTCATTTAACAGGGGGCGGAATGAGCAGTTCTTC.